The rows below give T cell receptor beta chains drawn from one sample of a study of sequential checkpoint blockade in melanoma. Profiled with immunoSEQ multiplex PCR; TCRdb holds only in-frame clones, not every one. Of 15,000 to 20,000 clones listed, about 81% were seen once; the top ten hold around 35%. The specimen was CD8+ T cells sorted from blood (inferred from file names), collected from a patient given nivolumab and ipilimumab in sequence. These receptors came from a human donor with melanoma. Each CDR3 is given with its conserved first and last residue. The D gene is left open where the match is weak. Clone size is stated in some rows and not others, as once, few, many or a class when expanded.

clone_size: NA
j_call: TRBJ1-1
v_call: TRBV27
d_call: TRBD1
cdr3_nt: TGTGCCAGCAGTATCAGGACAGGGTGGAACACTGAAGCTTTCTTT
cdr3_aa: CASSIRTGWNTEAFF

clone_size: once
j_call: TRBJ2-2
v_call: TRBV19
d_call: NA
cdr3_nt: TGTGCCAGTAGTATACGGGAGAGGAACACCGGGGAGCTGTTTTTT
cdr3_aa: CASSIRERNTGELFF

clone_size: once
j_call: TRBJ2-7
v_call: TRBV27
d_call: TRBD2
cdr3_nt: TGTGCCAGCAGTGGACTAGCGGGAGGTAGCTACGAGCAGTACTTC
cdr3_aa: CASSGLAGGSYEQYF

clone_size: NA
j_call: TRBJ2-7
v_call: TRBV7-9
d_call: NA
cdr3_nt: TGTGCCAGCAGCTCCCCCCCACAGGCGAAGGGGGAGCAGTACTTC
cdr3_aa: CASSSPPQAKGEQYF

clone_size: NA
j_call: TRBJ1-4
v_call: TRBV6-1
d_call: TRBD1
cdr3_nt: TGTGCCAGCAGTGAAGAGGACAGGGCCGGCGAAAAACTGTTTTTT
cdr3_aa: CASSEEDRAGEKLFF

clone_size: NA
j_call: TRBJ2-2
v_call: TRBV27
d_call: TRBD1
cdr3_nt: TGTGCCAGCAGTTCAACGGGGGACAGGGGTATGACCGGGGAGCTGTTTTTT
cdr3_aa: CASSSTGDRGMTGELFF

clone_size: NA
j_call: TRBJ2-7
v_call: TRBV5-1
d_call: NA
cdr3_nt: TGCGCCAGCGGGGAGGGGGTCGGATACGAGCAGTACTTC
cdr3_aa: CASGEGVGYEQYF

clone_size: NA
j_call: TRBJ1-1
v_call: TRBV5-1
d_call: TRBD1
cdr3_nt: TGCGCCAGCAGCTTGGAAGGGGGCGCGGGTGAAGCTTTCTTT
cdr3_aa: CASSLEGGAGEAFF

clone_size: few
j_call: TRBJ1-1
v_call: TRBV27
d_call: TRBD1
cdr3_nt: TGTGCCAGTACAGGGGGGAGCACTGAAGCTTTCTTT
cdr3_aa: CASTGGSTEAFF

clone_size: NA
j_call: TRBJ1-2
v_call: TRBV7-8
d_call: NA
cdr3_nt: TGTGCCAGCAGCTCCTTGGGCGGCTACACCTTC
cdr3_aa: CASSSLGGYTF

clone_size: NA
j_call: TRBJ2-7
v_call: TRBV7-8
d_call: NA
cdr3_nt: TGTGCCAGCAGCTTACAGGGAAAGATTTACGAGCAGTACTTC
cdr3_aa: CASSLQGKIYEQYF

clone_size: few
j_call: TRBJ2-7
v_call: TRBV5-4
d_call: TRBD2
cdr3_nt: TGTGCCAGCAGCTTAGTGGGCGGGAGTAGTCACGAGCAGTACTTC
cdr3_aa: CASSLVGGSSHEQYF

clone_size: NA
j_call: TRBJ1-4
v_call: TRBV27
d_call: NA
cdr3_nt: TGTGCCAGCAGTTTTACCCCGGCGGGCCGGCATGAAAAACTGTTTTTT
cdr3_aa: CASSFTPAGRHEKLFF

clone_size: NA
j_call: TRBJ2-1
v_call: TRBV5-1
d_call: TRBD2
cdr3_nt: TGCGCCAGCAGCACCACTAGCGGGGGGGGCGATGAGCAGTTCTTC
cdr3_aa: CASSTTSGGGDEQFF

clone_size: NA
j_call: TRBJ2-7
v_call: TRBV27
d_call: NA
cdr3_nt: TGTGCCAGCACCTACCGGGATGGGGGAGGCTACGAGCAGTACTTC
cdr3_aa: CASTYRDGGGYEQYF

clone_size: NA
j_call: TRBJ1-2
v_call: TRBV5-5
d_call: NA
cdr3_nt: TGTGCCAGCAGCTTGGAGGCAGGTCCCTATGGCTACACCTTC
cdr3_aa: CASSLEAGPYGYTF

clone_size: once
j_call: TRBJ1-1
v_call: TRBV6-4
d_call: NA
cdr3_nt: TGTGCCAGCAAGAAAGGGGAGAACACTGAAGCTTTCTTT
cdr3_aa: CASKKGENTEAFF

clone_size: NA
j_call: TRBJ2-7
v_call: TRBV20-1
d_call: NA
cdr3_nt: TGCAGTGCCAGGCGGGACTACGAGCAGTACTTC
cdr3_aa: CSARRDYEQYF

clone_size: few
j_call: TRBJ2-7
v_call: TRBV7-9
d_call: TRBD2
cdr3_nt: TGTGCCAGCAGCCCGACTAGCGCTACCTACGAGCAGTACTTC
cdr3_aa: CASSPTSATYEQYF

clone_size: NA
j_call: TRBJ1-5
v_call: TRBV19
d_call: NA
cdr3_nt: TGTGCCAGTAGCCCCCAGGGGATTCAGCCCCAGCATTTT
cdr3_aa: CASSPQGIQPQHF

clone_size: NA
j_call: TRBJ2-7
v_call: TRBV6-6
d_call: NA
cdr3_nt: TGTGCCAGCAGTTACTCCCCCTACCAGGGCACCTACGAGCAGTACTTC
cdr3_aa: CASSYSPYQGTYEQYF

clone_size: NA
j_call: TRBJ1-5
v_call: TRBV28
d_call: NA
cdr3_nt: TGTGCCAGCGGCCACCGGCCCCAGCATTTT
cdr3_aa: CASGHRPQHF